The 20 T cell receptor beta chains reported below all come from one sample, sequenced in a study of beta chain features in type 1 diabetes. Overall study results and limits: Shortening that was moderate but significant affected the TCRB CDR3s of Type 1 diabetes patients in all four CD4+ subsets.

Isolated RNA was reverse transcribed in full, so expressed TCRB transcripts were sequenced. Measured with immunoSEQ multiplex PCR; TCRdb has only the in-frame clones, and not every one. The data hold about 300,000 clones, with about 13% observed a single time. The antigens for these receptors are not known. What was sequenced was naive CD4+ T cells from blood. Every receptor here comes from a woman aged 18-29 years with type 1 diabetes.

The chain couples TRBV7-2 to TRBJ2-7; TRBD2 matches 7 bases. The V gene's germline CDR1 is SGHTA and CDR2 FQGNSA. The ends lost 2 bases at V and 2 bases at J; junction bases unmatched: 6. The CDR3 totals 15 residues. The CDR3 is CASSLRAGETYEQYV. The CDR3 DNA sequence: TGTGCCAGCAGCTTAAGGGCGGGAGAGACCTACGAGCAGTACGTC.

This clone was observed a few times. This sequence joins TRBV11-1 and TRBJ2-7; 7 nucleotides match TRBD2. This CDR3 has 14 residues. Germline V gene lookup returns CDR1 SGHAT and CDR2 FQDESV (reference sequence). V dropped 3 bases and J dropped 3; count of bases not matched to a gene: 5. The CDR3 spells CASSFSGRIYEQYF. The CDR3 nucleotides read TGTGCCAGCAGCTTTTCCGGGAGGATCTACGAGCAGTACTTC. Filled out from reference TRBV11-1 and TRBJ2-7, the complete variable domain reads EAEVAQSPRYKITEKSQAVAFWCDPISGHATLYWYRQILGQGPELLVQFQDESVVDDSQLPKDRFSAERLKGVDSTLKIQPAELGDSAMYLCASSFSGRIYEQYFGPGTRLTVT.

This clone has a handful of counts. This rearrangement joins TRBV7-2 to TRBJ2-7; 9 positions agree with TRBD1. The germline CDR1 and CDR2 sequences are SGHTA and FQGNSA. CDR3 length: 14 amino acids. Trimming at V came to 4 bases and at J to 7 bases, leaving 8 bases not matched to a gene. The CDR3 bases are TGTGCCAGCAGCTCTAGGACAGGGGCGAAGGAGCAGTACGTC. Translated, it gives CASSSRTGAKEQYV.

The table lists this clone with a few counts. This sequence joins TRBV5-1 and TRBJ1-1, with D perhaps TRBD1 (6 bases). Trimming took 0 bases from V and 6 from J, leaving 12 bases between them. Germline CDR1 is SGHRS and CDR2 is YFSETQ. This CDR3 contains 14 residues. CDR3 bases: TGCGCCAGCAGCTTGGTAGTCCAGGGGTCTGAAGCTTTCTTT. As protein: CASSLVVQGSEAFF.

This clone was seen a handful of times. The chain links TRBV6-1 to TRBJ2-3, with a weak D call TRBD2 (6 bases). The V and J ends lost 6 bases and 7 bases respectively, with 14 bases between them. Per the germline V gene, CDR1 is MNHNS and CDR2 is SASEGT. The CDR3 runs to 13 residues. DNA of the CDR3: TGTGCCAGCAGCTTAGCGGCCAAAAATACGCAGTATTTT. It specifies CASSLAAKNTQYF.

In its sample, this clone was seen a few times. The J gene is TRBJ2-7, the V gene TRBV10-3, with D tentatively TRBD2 (5 bases). The ends were cut back, 2 bases at V and 2 bases at J, with 10 bases in the middle. Germline CDR1 and CDR2: ENHRY and SYGVKD. CDR3 size: 14 residues. The CDR3 region is CAISERVGAYEQYF. In DNA form, the CDR3 reads TGTGCCATCAGTGAGAGGGTGGGAGCCTACGAGCAGTACTTC.

This clone was seen only a few times. This chain uses TRBV5-1 with TRBJ2-3; 9 bases are a match to TRBD1. The germline V gene has CDR1 SGHRS and CDR2 YFSETQ. V gave up 0 bases and J gave up 4 bases; unmatched junction bases: 9. This CDR3 has 17 amino acids. DNA of the CDR3: TGCGCCAGCAGCTTGGGTTCGGGACAGGGTATGCCAGATACGCAGTATTTT. This gives the protein CASSLGSGQGMPDTQYF.

The chain couples TRBV30 to TRBJ1-4; TRBD1 is a possible D gene (5 bases). V dropped 6 bases and J dropped 0 bases, with 8 bases sitting between them. CDR1 GTSNPN and CDR2 SVGIG come from the germline V gene (reference sequence). The CDR3 is made up of 13 amino acids. The CDR3 DNA reads TGTGCCTGTAGGACAACAACTAATGAAAAACTGTTTTTT. It specifies CACRTTTNEKLFF. Drawing the rest from reference TRBV30 and TRBJ1-4, the complete variable domain is SQTIHQWPATLVQPVGSPLSLECTVEGTSNPNLYWYRQAAGRGLQLLFYSVGIGQISSEVPQNLSASRPQDRQFILSSKKLLLSDSGFYLCACRTTTNEKLFFGSGTQLSVL.

This clone was seen more than once but under ten times. This sequence joins TRBV7-9 and TRBJ2-2; no firm D call. The CDR3 extends over 16 amino acids. Trimming took 4 bases from V and 3 from J, leaving 15 bases between them. Germline CDR1 SEHNR, CDR2 FQNEAQ (reference sequence). The CDR3 sequence: CASSSTGVMDTGELFF. CDR3 in DNA: TGTGCCAGCAGCTCTACCGGAGTCATGGACACCGGGGAGCTGTTTTTT.

In its sample, this clone was seen a few times. This rearrangement joins TRBV29-1 to TRBJ2-1, with 8 nucleotides matching TRBD2. The junction had 3 bases not matched to a gene; V was cut back by 3 bases and J by 5 bases. The CDR3 has 13 amino acids. Germline CDR1 is SQVTM and CDR2 is ANQGSEA. CDR3 sequence: CSVEELADNEQFF. In DNA form, the CDR3 reads TGCAGCGTTGAGGAACTAGCGGACAATGAGCAGTTCTTC.

V usage is TRBV30 and J usage is TRBJ2-6; a possible D gene is TRBD1 (5 bases). The CDR3 is 13 residues long. The V gene's germline CDR1 is GTSNPN and CDR2 SVGIG (reference sequence). CDR3 region: CAGDSSGANVLTF. CDR3 in DNA: TGTGCGGGTGACAGCTCTGGGGCCAACGTCCTGACTTTC.

This clone occurred a few times. The genes are TRBV2 and TRBJ2-1; 11 nucleotides align to TRBD1. With 6 bases clipped from V and 3 bases from J, the junction kept 4 bases outside the gene matches. Germline V gives CDR1 SNHLY, CDR2 FYNNEI. The CDR3 contains 15 residues. The chain's CDR3 is CASRGTGGNYNEQFF. DNA of the CDR3: TGTGCCAGCAGGGGGACAGGGGGTAACTACAATGAGCAGTTCTTC.

The J gene is TRBJ2-1, the V gene TRBV2; the match to TRBD2 covers 7 bases. Germline V gene lookup returns CDR1 SNHLY and CDR2 FYNNEI. V lost 3 bases and J lost 4; bases outside the gene matches: 3. This CDR3 spans 14 amino acids. The CDR3 DNA is TGTGCCAGCAGTGAGCGGGAGTATTACAATGAGCAGTTCTTC. This translates into CASSEREYYNEQFF.

The chain joins TRBV4-3 to TRBJ1-1, with 7 nucleotides matching TRBD1. This CDR3 has 15 amino acids. The V gene's germline CDR1 is LGHNA and CDR2 YSLEER. The trim removed 1 base at V and 4 bases at J, leaving 6 bases unmatched. DNA for the CDR3: TGCGCCAGCAGCCAAGGTCCCCAGGGGGGCACTGAAGCTTTCTTT. Translated, it gives CASSQGPQGGTEAFF.

The V call is TRBV11-1, the J call TRBJ2-5, with D tentatively TRBD2 (5 bases). Germline values: CDR1 SGHAT, CDR2 FQDESV (reference sequence). CDR3 length equals 13 residues. Trimming left V 5 bases short and J 2 bases short, with 9 bases between. The CDR3 reads CASSPGIQETQYF. The DNA of the CDR3 is TGTGCCAGCAGCCCCGGGATACAAGAGACCCAGTACTTC.

This clone appeared a few times. The CDR3 loop reads CASSRRESSNYGYTF. DNA of the CDR3: TGTGCCAGCAGCCGAAGGGAGTCATCTAACTATGGCTACACCTTC. The V and J genes are TRBV16 and TRBJ1-2, with unresolved D. The CDR3 has 15 amino acids. From germline, CDR1 is KGHSY and CDR2 FQNENV. V shed 4 bases and J shed 0 bases, with 12 bases lying between them.

This clone was counted between two and nine times. V is TRBV4-1 and J is TRBJ1-1; 10 bases align to TRBD1. The CDR3 loop spans 15 amino acids. With 1 base clipped from V and 11 bases from J, the junction kept 10 bases outside the gene matches. Per the germline V gene, CDR1 is MGHRA and CDR2 is YSYEKL. The CDR3 protein is CASSQVGGRDRGAFF. As DNA, the CDR3 is TGCGCCAGCAGCCAAGTCGGAGGCAGGGACAGGGGTGCTTTCTTT.

The chain uses TRBV9 and TRBJ2-1; 7 bases map to TRBD2. J lost 2 bases, V lost 1 base, and 3 bases had no gene match. The germline V gene has CDR1 SGDLS and CDR2 YYNGEE. This CDR3 comprises 15 residues. In DNA, the CDR3 is TGTGCCAGCAGCGTAACGGGAGGCCCCTACAATGAGCAGTTCTTC. Translating it yields CASSVTGGPYNEQFF.

The sample holds a few counts of this clone. The CDR3 spells CASSARTESDTQYF. The DNA for the CDR3 is TGTGCCAGCAGCGCCCGCACCGAGTCAGATACGCAGTATTTT. The chain employs TRBV7-2 and TRBJ2-3; D is ambiguous. V lost 5 bases and J 4 bases, leaving 13 bases between the germline ends. The CDR3 consists of 14 residues. The germline V gene has CDR1 SGHTA and CDR2 FQGNSA.

V gene TRBV9 combines with J gene TRBJ2-1; possibly TRBD2 for D (6 bases). Trimming shortened V by 1 base and J by 0 bases, and 11 bases separated the two germline ends. The CDR3 is 16 residues long. Per germline, CDR1 SGDLS and CDR2 YYNGEE. The CDR3 loop reads CASSVSGSGSYNEQFF. The CDR3 bases are TGTGCCAGCAGCGTATCAGGTAGCGGCTCCTACAATGAGCAGTTCTTC.